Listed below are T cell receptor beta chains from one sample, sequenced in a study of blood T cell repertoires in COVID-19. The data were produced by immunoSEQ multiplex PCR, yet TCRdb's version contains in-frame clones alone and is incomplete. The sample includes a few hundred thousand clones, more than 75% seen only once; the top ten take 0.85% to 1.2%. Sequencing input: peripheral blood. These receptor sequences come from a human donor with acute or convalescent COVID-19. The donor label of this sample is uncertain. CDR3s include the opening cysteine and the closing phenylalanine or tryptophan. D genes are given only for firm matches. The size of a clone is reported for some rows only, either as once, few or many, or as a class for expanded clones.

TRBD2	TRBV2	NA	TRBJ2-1	CASSHPGLAGSRGEQFF	TGTGCCAGCAGCCACCCGGGACTAGCGGGAAGTAGGGGTGAGCAGTTCTTC
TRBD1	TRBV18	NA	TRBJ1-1	CASSPADRGVSFF	TGTGCCAGCTCACCCGCGGACAGGGGGGTATCTTTCTTT
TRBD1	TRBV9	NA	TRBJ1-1	CASSTRQGNTEAFF	TGTGCCAGCAGCACCCGACAGGGGAACACTGAAGCTTTCTTT
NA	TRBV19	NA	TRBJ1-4	CASSIYALATNEKLFF	TGTGCCAGTAGTATTTACGCTTTAGCAACTAATGAAAAACTGTTTTTT
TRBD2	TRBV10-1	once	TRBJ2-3	CATERGLAGPSDTQYF	TGCGCCACCGAGAGAGGACTAGCGGGACCCTCGGATACGCAGTATTTT
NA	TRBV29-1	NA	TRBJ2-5	CSVDKGLETQYF	TGCAGCGTTGATAAGGGGTTGGAGACCCAGTACTTC
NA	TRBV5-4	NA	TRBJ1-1	CASSLSDLNTEAFF	TGTGCCAGCAGCTTGTCAGATTTGAACACTGAAGCTTTCTTT
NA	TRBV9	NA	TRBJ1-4	CASSPRTAATNEKLFF	TGTGCCAGCAGCCCTCGTACAGCTGCAACTAATGAAAAACTGTTTTTT
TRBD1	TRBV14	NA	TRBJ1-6	CASSPGQGYSPLHF	TGTGCCAGCAGTCCCGGACAGGGATATTCACCCCTCCACTTT
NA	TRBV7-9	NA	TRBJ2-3	CASSFRGPTDTQYF	TGTGCCAGCAGCTTCAGGGGCCCCACAGATACGCAGTATTTT
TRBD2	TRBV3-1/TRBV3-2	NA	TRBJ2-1	CASSRLTSYEQFF	TGTGCCAGCAGCCGCCTGACTAGCTATGAGCAGTTCTTC
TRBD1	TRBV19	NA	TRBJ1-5	CATGQGTYSNQPQHF	TGTGCCACCGGACAGGGGACATATAGCAATCAGCCCCAGCATTTT
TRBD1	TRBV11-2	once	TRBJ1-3	CASSVLTGGSGNTIYF	TGTGCCAGCAGCGTACTAACAGGGGGCAGTGGAAACACCATATATTTT
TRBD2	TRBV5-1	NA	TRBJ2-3	CASSFLAGESYTQYF	TGCGCCAGCAGCTTTCTAGCGGGGGAGTCGTATACGCAGTATTTT
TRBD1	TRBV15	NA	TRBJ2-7	CATSRGGGQGLYEQYF	TGTGCCACCAGCAGGGGAGGGGGACAGGGGCTATACGAGCAGTACTTC
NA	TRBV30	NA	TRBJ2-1	CAWGRLGGAYNEQFF	TGTGCCTGGGGGAGACTAGGCGGGGCCTACAATGAGCAGTTCTTC
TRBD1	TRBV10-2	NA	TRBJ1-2	CASSEDPGTGGRSGYTF	TGCGCCAGCAGCGAAGACCCCGGGACAGGGGGCCGGAGTGGCTACACCTTC
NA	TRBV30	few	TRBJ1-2	CAWSVPGQFVSGYTF	TGTGCCTGGAGTGTACCCGGTCAATTCGTAAGTGGCTACACCTTC
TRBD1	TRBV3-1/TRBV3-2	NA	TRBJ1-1	CASSQLWGQVNTEAFF	TGTGCCAGCAGCCAGTTATGGGGACAGGTGAACACTGAAGCTTTCTTT
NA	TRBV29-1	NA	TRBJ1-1	CSGELGQGRTEAFF	TGCAGCGGGGAACTCGGGCAGGGGCGTACTGAAGCTTTCTTT
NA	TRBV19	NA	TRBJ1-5	CASSKIGQGKNQPQHF	TGTGCCAGTAGTAAAATAGGGCAGGGAAAAAATCAGCCCCAGCATTTT
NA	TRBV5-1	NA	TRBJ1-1	CASSLLQGSTEAFF	TGCGCCAGCAGCTTGTTACAGGGAAGCACTGAAGCTTTCTTT
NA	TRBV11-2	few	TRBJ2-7	CASSGKRQVIYEQYF	TGTGCCAGCAGCGGGAAACGACAGGTAATCTACGAGCAGTACTTC
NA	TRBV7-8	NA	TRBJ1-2	CASSFNLRANYGYTF	TGTGCCAGCAGCTTCAACCTGAGAGCTAACTATGGCTACACCTTC
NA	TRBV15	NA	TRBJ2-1	CATSRAAGYNEQFF	TGTGCCACCAGCAGAGCCGCAGGGTACAATGAGCAGTTCTTC
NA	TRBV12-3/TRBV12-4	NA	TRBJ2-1	CASRVAPLEEQFF	TGTGCCAGCAGGGTCGCACCGCTTGAGGAGCAGTTCTTC
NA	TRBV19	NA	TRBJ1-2	CASSISGLNYGYTF	TGTGCCAGTAGTATATCAGGACTTAACTATGGCTACACCTTC
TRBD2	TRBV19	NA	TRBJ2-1	CASSVWTSGGPSQFF	TGTGCCAGTAGTGTCTGGACTAGCGGGGGCCCTTCCCAGTTCTTC
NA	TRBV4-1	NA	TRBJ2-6	CASSQGLIRGASSGANVLTF	TGCGCCAGCAGCCAAGGTCTTATTCGGGGGGCTAGCTCTGGGGCCAACGTCCTGACTTTC
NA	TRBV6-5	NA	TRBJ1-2	CASSLDSAVGYTF	TGTGCCAGCAGTCTGGACAGTGCGGTGGGCTACACCTTC
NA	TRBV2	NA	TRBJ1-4	CASSARRGSNEKLFF	TGTGCCAGCAGCGCTAGGAGGGGTAGTAATGAAAAACTGTTTTTT
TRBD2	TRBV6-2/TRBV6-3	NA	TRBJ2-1	CASSKGLAYNEQFF	TGTGCCAGCAGTAAAGGACTAGCATACAATGAGCAGTTCTTC
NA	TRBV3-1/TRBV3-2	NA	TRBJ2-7	CASSQLYRGAEQYF	TGTGCCAGCAGCCAACTTTATCGGGGGGCCGAGCAGTACTTC
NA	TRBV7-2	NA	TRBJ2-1	CASSLAPGYNEQFF	TGTGCCAGCAGCTTAGCGCCCGGGTACAATGAGCAGTTCTTC
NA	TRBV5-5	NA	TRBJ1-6	CASSLAIPLSSYNSPLHF	TGTGCCAGCAGCTTGGCTATACCCCTGAGCTCCTATAATTCACCCCTCCACTTT
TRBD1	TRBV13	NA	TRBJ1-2	CASSWTPGQASGYTF	TGTGCCAGCAGCTGGACCCCGGGACAGGCGTCTGGCTACACCTTC
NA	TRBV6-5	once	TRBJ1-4	CASSSGFWGKLFF	TGTGCCAGCAGTTCAGGGTTCTGGGGAAAACTGTTTTTT
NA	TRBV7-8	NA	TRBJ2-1	CASSSRDLGGHEQFF	TGTGCCAGCAGCTCTCGGGACTTGGGGGGACATGAGCAGTTCTTC
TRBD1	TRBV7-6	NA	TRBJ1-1	CASSLGGTGWNTEAFF	TGTGCCAGCAGCTTAGGGGGGACAGGATGGAACACTGAAGCTTTCTTT
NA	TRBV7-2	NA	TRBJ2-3	CASSLKGVVGDRDTQYF	TGTGCCAGCAGCTTAAAGGGGGTAGTCGGGGATAGAGATACGCAGTATTTT
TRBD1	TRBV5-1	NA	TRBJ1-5	CASSPEGTAPQHF	TGCGCCAGCAGCCCGGAAGGGACAGCTCCCCAGCATTTT
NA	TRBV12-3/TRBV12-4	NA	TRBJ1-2	CASPSGSYGYTF	TGTGCCAGCCCCTCAGGGTCCTATGGCTACACCTTC
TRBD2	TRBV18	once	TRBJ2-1	CASSPMGGYNEQFF	TGTGCCAGCTCACCAATGGGGGGGTACAATGAGCAGTTCTTC
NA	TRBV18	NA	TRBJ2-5	CASSSLAGARETQYF	TGTGCCAGCTCCTCTCTGGCGGGGGCAAGGGAGACCCAGTACTTC
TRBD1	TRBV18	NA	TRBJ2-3	CASSPTRTGGTDTQYF	TGTGCCAGCTCACCAACCCGGACAGGGGGCACAGATACGCAGTATTTT
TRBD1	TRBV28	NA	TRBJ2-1	CASSPTGTGNLNEQFF	TGTGCCAGCAGTCCTACCGGGACAGGGAATTTGAATGAGCAGTTCTTC
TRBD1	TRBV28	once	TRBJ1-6	CASTTEGGKGRSPLHF	TGTGCCAGCACCACCGAAGGGGGCAAGGGTAGGTCACCCCTCCACTTT
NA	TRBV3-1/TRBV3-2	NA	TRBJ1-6	CASSQITGSSSPLHF	TGTGCCAGCAGCCAAATAACAGGGTCTAGTTCACCCCTCCACTTT
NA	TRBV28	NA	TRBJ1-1	CASTSGGATTEAFF	TGTGCCAGCACCTCGGGGGGCGCGACCACTGAAGCTTTCTTT
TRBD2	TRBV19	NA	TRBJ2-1	CASTLAPTSGSPHNEQFF	TGTGCCAGTACTCTGGCTCCGACTAGCGGGAGCCCCCACAATGAGCAGTTCTTC